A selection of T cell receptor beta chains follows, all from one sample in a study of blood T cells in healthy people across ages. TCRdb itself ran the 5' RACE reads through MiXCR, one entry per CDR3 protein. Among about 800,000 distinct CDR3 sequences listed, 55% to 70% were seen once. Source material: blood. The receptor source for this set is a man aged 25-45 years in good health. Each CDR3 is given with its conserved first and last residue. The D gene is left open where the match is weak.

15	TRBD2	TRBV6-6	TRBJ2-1	CASSSETSGLKEQFF
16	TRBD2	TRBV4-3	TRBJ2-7	CASSQGTSGEPYEQYF
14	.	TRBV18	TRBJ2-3	CASSLISATDTQYF
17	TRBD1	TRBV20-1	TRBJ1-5	CSARDFGGQGSNQPQHF
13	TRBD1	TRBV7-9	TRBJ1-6	CASTTGKLSPLHF
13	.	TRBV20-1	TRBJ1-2	CSAGGAANYGYTF
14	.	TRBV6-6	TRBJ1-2	CASSYLGRDTGYTF
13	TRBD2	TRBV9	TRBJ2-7	CASSGTSVLEQYF
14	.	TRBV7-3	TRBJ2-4	CASSPSGRIGEQYF
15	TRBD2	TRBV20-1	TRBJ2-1	CSAYSSGRALDEQFF
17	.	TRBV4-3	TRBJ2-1	CASSQDLYSGGGNEQFF
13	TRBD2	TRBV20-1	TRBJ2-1	CSAVSGLAGRQFF
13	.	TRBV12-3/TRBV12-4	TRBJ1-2	CASSLLTNYGYTF
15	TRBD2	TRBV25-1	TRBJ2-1	CASSDLAGGPYEQFF
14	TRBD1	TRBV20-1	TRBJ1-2	CSARVTGGAGGYTF
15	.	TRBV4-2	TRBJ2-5	CASSQDSASEETQYF
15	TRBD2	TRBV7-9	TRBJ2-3	CASSLGTSGRGMQYF
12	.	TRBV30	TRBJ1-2	CAGEDKIYGYTF
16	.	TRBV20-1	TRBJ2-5	CSATPGFGDRGETQYF
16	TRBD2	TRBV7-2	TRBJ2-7	CASSAGGTSGTYEQYF
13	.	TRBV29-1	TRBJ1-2	CSGGSPANYGYTF
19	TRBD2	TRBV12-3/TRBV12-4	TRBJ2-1	CASSPVRLAAPSSYNEQFF
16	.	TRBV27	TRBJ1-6	CASSPGSTSYNSPLHF
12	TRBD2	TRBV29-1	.	CSVGAGVNEQYF